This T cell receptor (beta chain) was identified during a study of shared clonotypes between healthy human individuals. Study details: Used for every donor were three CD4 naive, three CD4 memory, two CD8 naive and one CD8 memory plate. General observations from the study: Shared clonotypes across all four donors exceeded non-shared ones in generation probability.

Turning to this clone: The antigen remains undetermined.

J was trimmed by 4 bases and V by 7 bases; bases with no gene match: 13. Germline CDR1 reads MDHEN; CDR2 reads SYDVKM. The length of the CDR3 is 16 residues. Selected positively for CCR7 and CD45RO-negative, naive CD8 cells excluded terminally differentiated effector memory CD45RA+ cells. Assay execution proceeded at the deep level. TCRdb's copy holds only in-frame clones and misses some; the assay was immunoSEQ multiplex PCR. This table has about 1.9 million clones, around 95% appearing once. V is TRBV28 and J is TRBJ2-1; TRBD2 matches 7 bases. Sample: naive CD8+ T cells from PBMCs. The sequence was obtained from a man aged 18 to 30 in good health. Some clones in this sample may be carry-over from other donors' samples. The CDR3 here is CASKFQAGALYNEQFF. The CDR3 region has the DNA TGTGCCAGCAAATTTCAGGCGGGAGCTCTTTACAATGAGCAGTTCTTC.